One sample yielded the 32 T cell receptor beta chains listed below, sequenced in a study of blood T cell repertoires in COVID-19. Using immunoSEQ multiplex PCR, the repertoire was profiled, and TCRdb retains in-frame clones only, with some absent. The data show about 360,000 clones, 70% to 90% seen once. Specimen: peripheral blood. Receptor source: a human donor in a cohort sampled during active COVID-19.

V and J are TRBV3-1 (or the pseudogene TRBV3-2) and TRBJ2-1, with TRBD2 matching over 10 bases. Germline CDR1 and CDR2: LGHDT and YNNKEL (reference sequence). The CDR3 spans 16 residues. V dropped 0 bases and J dropped 8; count of bases not matched to a gene: 7. Here the CDR3 reads CASSQDPSGGGDEQFF. The CDR3 nucleotides read TGTGCCAGCAGCCAAGATCCCAGCGGGGGGGGCGATGAGCAGTTCTTC.

The gene calls are TRBV18 and TRBJ1-1, with a possible D match to TRBD1 (6 bases). CDR3 length: 15 amino acids. The V and J ends lost 3 bases and 1 base respectively, with 12 bases between them. The V gene's germline CDR1 is KGHSH and CDR2 LQKENI. CDR3 nucleotide sequence: TGTGCCAGCTCACCCGAGGGGGGGGCGAACACTGAAGCTTTCTTT. Its protein product is CASSPEGGANTEAFF.

A single count supports this clone. The chain carries TRBV25-1 and TRBJ2-5; the D gene is possibly TRBD2 (6 bases). Deletions cut 3 bases from V and 1 base from J, with 18 bases between. The CDR3 is 17 residues long. Germline CDR1 reads MGHDK; CDR2 reads SYGVNS. DNA for the CDR3: TGTGCCAGCAGTGACCCAACCGGGGGAGGCCGCCAAGAGACCCAGTACTTC. This encodes CASSDPTGGGRQETQYF.

The gene calls are TRBV10-3 and TRBJ1-1; D is unresolved. The CDR3 sequence is 14 residues long. Trimming stripped 6 bases from V and 0 bases from J, with 11 bases between. CDR1 and CDR2 from the germline V gene are ENHRY and SYGVKD. The CDR3 spells CAIRYSLMNTEAFF. DNA for the CDR3: TGTGCCATCAGATACAGCCTCATGAACACTGAAGCTTTCTTT.

The chain couples TRBV19 to TRBJ1-2; 7 bases fit TRBD1. This CDR3 contains 14 residues. Trimming took 1 base from V and 7 from J; bases not matched to a gene: 6. Germline V gene lookup returns CDR1 LNHDA and CDR2 SQIVND (reference sequence). CDR3 residues: CASSIGTGESGYTF. The CDR3, as DNA: TGTGCCAGTAGTATAGGCACAGGGGAAAGTGGCTACACCTTC.

The chain couples TRBV7-2 to TRBJ1-2, with 7 bases identical to TRBD1. The CDR3 sequence is 13 residues long. In germline, CDR1 is SGHTA, CDR2 FQGNSA. V lost 2 bases and J lost 6; bases outside the gene matches: 3. CDR3: CASSLQGVDGYTF. The CDR3 nucleotides read TGTGCCAGCAGCTTACAGGGGGTGGATGGCTACACCTTC.

This clone was seen more than once but under ten times. The gene calls are TRBV2 and TRBJ2-7, with a weak D call TRBD1 (6 bases). Germline CDR1 and CDR2: SNHLY and FYNNEI. Trimming took 7 bases from V and 2 from J, leaving 9 bases between them. CDR3 length equals 12 residues. The chain's CDR3 is CASTGQTYEQYF. The CDR3 coding sequence is TGTGCCAGCACGGGACAAACCTACGAGCAGTACTTC.

The chain recombines TRBV27 with TRBJ2-1, with TRBD2 identical over 9 bases. The CDR3 is 16 amino acids. Germline V CDR1 and CDR2: MNHEY, SMNVEV (reference sequence). After removal of 5 bases from V and 4 bases from J, the junction contained 9 bases not matched to a gene. CDR3 coding DNA: TGTGCCAGCAGTCCGAGACTAGCGGAACAGTACAATGAGCAGTTCTTC. It is translated as CASSPRLAEQYNEQFF.

This clone has just one count. This chain connects TRBV4-1 to TRBJ2-2; D might be TRBD2 (5 bases). V gave up 2 bases and J gave up 6 bases, with 7 bases separating them. The V gene's germline CDR1 is MGHRA and CDR2 YSYEKL. The CDR3 loop spans 13 amino acids. CDR3 DNA: TGCGCCAGCAGCCAACTGGAGGCCGGGGAGCTGTTTTTT. Protein: CASSQLEAGELFF.

The rearrangement links TRBV23-1 to TRBJ2-7, with 9 nucleotides matching TRBD2. TRBV23-1 is filed as an ORF, its function uncertain. V trimming: 4 bases; J trimming: 5 bases; junction bases outside the gene matches: 9. The CDR3 is 15 amino acids. CDR3 sequence: CASSLGGRANHEQYF. CDR3 DNA sequence: TGCGCCAGCAGTCTTGGCGGGAGGGCCAACCACGAGCAGTACTTC.

The chain combines TRBV28 with TRBJ1-5; 11 positions agree with TRBD1. The CDR3 contains 21 residues. V shed 2 bases and J 3 bases; nucleotides not matched to a gene: 18. Germline values: CDR1 MDHEN, CDR2 SYDVKM. The CDR3 region has the DNA TGTGCCAGCAGTTTACCACCGAGGGGGACAGGGGGAGTGGGTAACAATCAGCCCCAGCATTTT. This translates into CASSLPPRGTGGVGNNQPQHF.

V is TRBV5-8 and J is TRBJ2-2; 9 bases line up with TRBD1. Germline CDR1 SGHTS, CDR2 YDEGEE. The V and J ends lost 4 bases and 3 bases, in that order; junction bases with no gene match: 16. The CDR3 sequence is 19 residues long. The CDR3 DNA reads as TGTGCCAGCAGCGCCCTAATTTGGACCGGGACAGGGTACACCGGGGAGCTGTTTTTT. Translation gives CASSALIWTGTGYTGELFF. The full variable domain, its missing parts supplied by reference TRBV5-8 and TRBJ2-2, is EAGVTQSPTHLIKTRGQQATLRCSPISGHTSVYWYQQALGLGLQFLLWYDEGEERNRGNFPPRFSGRQFPNYSSELNVNALELEDSALYLCASSALIWTGTGYTGELFFGEGSRLTVL.

The J gene is TRBJ2-2, the V gene TRBV30, with 10 bases that match TRBD2. Germline-derived CDR1 and CDR2 are GTSNPN and SVGIG (reference sequence). This CDR3 comprises 16 residues. J lost 5 bases, V lost 5 bases, and 11 bases had no gene match. CDR3 nucleotide sequence: TGTGCCTGGCTTCCTCTAGCGGGAGTAGATACCGGGGAGCTGTTTTTT. As protein: CAWLPLAGVDTGELFF.

This clone was found once. The V and J genes are TRBV11-2 and TRBJ2-7; D unresolved. V was shortened by 0 bases and J by 0 bases, with 6 bases between the two germline ends. This CDR3 has 14 amino acids. CDR1 is SGHAT, CDR2 FQNNGV, per germline. The CDR3 sequence: CASSLERSSYEQYF. In DNA form, the CDR3 reads TGTGCCAGCAGCTTAGAACGGAGCTCCTACGAGCAGTACTTC.

The chain couples TRBV6-2 or TRBV6-3 to TRBJ2-1, with TRBD2 matching over 9 bases. The CDR3 length is 16 residues. Germline V gene data show CDR1 as MNHEY and CDR2 as SVGEGT. V lost 0 bases and J lost 3; bases outside the gene matches: 3. The CDR3 reads CASSYSRTSVYNEQFF. DNA for the CDR3: TGTGCCAGCAGTTACTCGAGGACTAGCGTCTACAATGAGCAGTTCTTC.

The chain uses TRBV4-2 and TRBJ2-5; 14 bases map to TRBD2. Trimming removed 1 base from V and 1 base from J; junction bases left unmatched: 8. The V gene's germline CDR1 is LGHNA and CDR2 YNFKEQ. The CDR3 has 19 amino acids. Here the CDR3 reads CASSQAGLAGGTLQETQYF. In DNA form, the CDR3 reads TGTGCCAGCAGCCAAGCTGGACTAGCGGGGGGAACCCTCCAAGAGACCCAGTACTTC.

CDR3 loop: CASSIATGSSPLHF. CDR3 bases: TGTGCCAGTAGTATCGCAACAGGGAGTTCACCCCTCCACTTT. The chain has TRBV19 and TRBJ1-6, with TRBD1 as a possible D gene (6 bases). Germline lookup yields CDR1 LNHDA and CDR2 SQIVND (reference sequence). The CDR3 is made up of 14 amino acids. Between the trimmed V and J ends, which lost 3 bases and 9 bases, there was a span of 12 bases. Drawing the rest from reference TRBV19 and TRBJ1-6, the complete variable domain is DGGITQSPKYLFRKEGQNVTLSCEQNLNHDAMYWYRQDPGQGLRLIYYSQIVNDFQKGDIAEGYSVSREKKESFPLTVTSAQKNPTAFYLCASSIATGSSPLHFGNGTRLTVT.

The chain recombines TRBV7-3 with TRBJ2-2, with 9 bases aligning to TRBD2. This CDR3 spans 15 amino acids. The V and J ends lost 8 bases and 0 bases, in that order; junction bases with no gene match: 4. CDR1 is SGHTA, CDR2 FQGTGA, per germline. This CDR3 is CASGVAGANTGELFF. The DNA for the CDR3 is TGTGCCAGCGGGGTAGCGGGGGCGAACACCGGGGAGCTGTTTTTT. Full variable domain (missing parts from reference TRBV7-3 and TRBJ2-2): GAGVSQTPSNKVTEKGKYVELRCDPISGHTALYWYRQSLGQGPEFLIYFQGTGAADDSGLPNDRFFAVRPEGSVSTLKIQRTERGDSAVYLCASGVAGANTGELFFGEGSRLTVL.

This clone was seen a handful of times. The chain links TRBV28 to TRBJ2-1; 12 bases are shared with TRBD2. The CDR3 length is 14 residues. Germline CDR1 reads MDHEN; CDR2 reads SYDVKM. With 10 bases clipped from V and 6 bases from J, the junction kept 7 bases outside the gene matches. The CDR3 region is CAIRTSGESNEQFF. CDR3 nucleotide sequence: TGTGCCATAAGGACTAGCGGGGAATCCAATGAGCAGTTCTTC. Looking up the rest from reference TRBV28 and TRBJ2-1 gives the full variable domain: DVKVTQSSRYLVKRTGEKVFLECVQDMDHENMFWYRQDPGLGLRLIYFSYDVKMKEKGDIPEGYSVSREKKERFSLILESASTNQTSMYLCAIRTSGESNEQFFGPGTRLTVL.

V and J are TRBV5-5 and TRBJ2-1; 12 bases map to TRBD2. There are 16 residues in the CDR3. CDR1 SGHKS and CDR2 YYEKEE come from the germline V gene (reference sequence). With 4 bases clipped from V and 3 bases from J, the junction kept 5 bases outside the gene matches. CDR3 nucleotides: TGTGCCAGCAGCCCGGGACTAGCGGGCGACTACAATGAGCAGTTCTTC. This gives the protein CASSPGLAGDYNEQFF.

The chain employs TRBV3-1 (or the pseudogene TRBV3-2) and TRBJ2-5, with D possibly being TRBD2 (6 bases). Trimming took off 4 bases at V and 5 bases at J, with 14 bases between the two ends. CDR1 is LGHDT, CDR2 YNNKEL, per germline (reference sequence). This CDR3 spans 14 amino acids. Here the CDR3 DNA reads TGTGCCAGCAGCCCCGGCTGGGGGAGGGAGACCCAGTACTTC. It codes for CASSPGWGRETQYF.

The gene calls are TRBV10-3 and TRBJ1-4; 8 bases agree with TRBD1. CDR1 is ENHRY and CDR2 is SYGVKD in the germline V gene. This CDR3 is 16 amino acids long. V dropped 0 bases and J dropped 7; count of bases not matched to a gene: 7. CDR3 coding DNA: TGTGCCATCAGTGAGTCGCAGACAGGGGCCACTGAAAAACTGTTTTTT. It is translated as CAISESQTGATEKLFF.

The rearrangement links TRBV5-4 to TRBJ1-1; maybe TRBD1 (5 bases). Germline CDR1 is SGHNT and CDR2 is YYREEE (reference sequence). Trimming took 5 bases from V and 2 from J, leaving 7 bases between them. This CDR3 region has 12 residues. Here the CDR3 DNA reads TGTGCCAGCAGGGGACTTAACACTGAAGCTTTCTTT. Protein: CASRGLNTEAFF.

The genes are TRBV6-5 and TRBJ2-7; D perhaps matches TRBD2 (6 bases). The germline V and J ends were trimmed by 6 bases and 1 base, with 13 bases remaining between them. Germline CDR1 and CDR2: MNHEY and SVGAGI. This CDR3 has 14 residues. The CDR3, as DNA: TGTGCCAGCAGGGGGGGACGGACGTCCTACGAGCAGTACTTC. Residues: CASRGGRTSYEQYF.

The rearrangement uses TRBV9 and TRBJ1-4; 11 positions agree with TRBD1. Germline values: CDR1 SGDLS, CDR2 YYNGEE. V was pared by 4 bases and J by 5 bases, with 4 bases of the junction left unmatched. The CDR3 totals 15 residues. CDR3 amino acids: CASSSGDRGNEKLFF. Here the CDR3 DNA reads TGTGCCAGCAGCTCAGGGGACAGGGGGAATGAAAAACTGTTTTTT. Drawing the rest from reference TRBV9 and TRBJ1-4, the complete variable domain is DSGVTQTPKHLITATGQRVTLRCSPRSGDLSVYWYQQSLDQGLQFLIQYYNGEERAKGNILERFSAQQFPDLHSELNLSSLELGDSALYFCASSSGDRGNEKLFFGSGTQLSVL.

V and J are TRBV18 and TRBJ2-6; 7 bases line up with TRBD1. Germline assignment: CDR1 KGHSH and CDR2 LQKENI. The CDR3 length is 14 residues. V trimming: 4 bases; J trimming: 3 bases; junction bases outside the gene matches: 0. The CDR3 nucleotides are TGTGCCAGCTCACACAGGGGTGGGGCCAACGTCCTGACTTTC. Encoded protein: CASSHRGGANVLTF.

The V and J genes are TRBV9 and TRBJ1-3, with D tentatively TRBD1 (6 bases). V was pared by 2 bases and J by 11 bases, with 14 bases between. Looked up from germline, CDR1 is SGDLS and CDR2 is YYNGEE. CDR3 size: 13 residues. The CDR3 coding sequence is TGTGCCAGCAGCGTCAACTGGGGGGGCGCCATATATTTT. Protein sequence: CASSVNWGGAIYF.

The genes are TRBV30 and TRBJ1-2; possibly TRBD1 for D (6 bases). Germline CDR1 and CDR2: GTSNPN and SVGIG (reference sequence). CDR3 length: 13 residues. Trimming pared 8 bases from V and 6 bases from J, leaving 19 bases between. The CDR3 nucleotides read TGTGCCCAAGGACAGCCTAGGAGCCATGGCTACACCTTC. Its translation is CAQGQPRSHGYTF.

This chain connects TRBV19 to TRBJ1-4; D is possibly TRBD1 (6 bases). The germline V gene encodes CDR1 LNHDA and CDR2 SQIVND (reference sequence). This CDR3 contains 14 residues. Trimming removed 3 bases from V and 7 bases from J, with 12 bases in between. The CDR3: CASSIQGMAEKLFF. As DNA, the CDR3 is TGTGCCAGTAGTATCCAGGGGATGGCTGAAAAACTGTTTTTT. The full variable domain, with the rest looked up from reference TRBV19 and TRBJ1-4, is DGGITQSPKYLFRKEGQNVTLSCEQNLNHDAMYWYRQDPGQGLRLIYYSQIVNDFQKGDIAEGYSVSREKKESFPLTVTSAQKNPTAFYLCASSIQGMAEKLFFGSGTQLSVL.

This chain connects TRBV19 to TRBJ1-2; the D is unclear. This CDR3 has 13 amino acids. Trimming stripped 5 bases from V and 4 bases from J, with 11 bases between. CDR1 is LNHDA, CDR2 SQIVND, per germline (reference sequence). CDR3 DNA sequence: TGTGCCAGTAGTCCCCGGGAATTCTATGGCTACACCTTC. Translating it yields CASSPREFYGYTF.

On this clone itself: Possible read error: a much larger clone is one base away. The V call is TRBV11-2, the J call TRBJ2-7, with 7 bases identical to TRBD1. Germline trimming cut 5 bases from V and 4 bases from J; bases unmatched to any gene: 2. Germline CDR1 and CDR2: SGHAT and FQNNGV. This CDR3 contains 12 residues. CDR3 nucleotides: TGTGCCAGCAGCCGGACAGGTTACGAGCAGTACTTC. It encodes CASSRTGYEQYF. Full variable domain (remainder filled in from reference TRBV11-2 and TRBJ2-7): EAGVAQSPRYKIIEKRQSVAFWCNPISGHATLYWYQQILGQGPKLLIQFQNNGVVDDSQLPKDRFSAERLKGVDSTLKIQPAKLEDSAVYLCASSRTGYEQYFGPGTRLTVT.

The chain combines TRBV7-8 with TRBJ2-2; 8 nucleotides match TRBD1. CDR1 SGHVS and CDR2 FQNEAQ come from the germline V gene. This CDR3 contains 15 residues. V dropped 2 bases and J dropped 6; count of bases not matched to a gene: 5. The CDR3 loop is CASSLRQGAAGELFF. The CDR3 DNA is TGTGCCAGCAGCTTAAGGCAGGGGGCGGCCGGGGAGCTGTTTTTT.